This TCR beta chain was profiled in a study of cytomegalovirus exposure and HLA in healthy donors. Data came from immunoSEQ multiplex PCR; TCRdb stores just in-frame clones and leaves some out. This sample has about 56,000 clones, with just over 90% found just once. Separation from the roughly 670-subject first cohort characterized the roughly 120-subject validation cohort, to which the donors belonged. The CDR3 spans 14 residues. Trimming stripped 4 bases from V and 4 bases from J, with 13 bases between. CDR1 is LNHDA, CDR2 SQIVND, per germline (reference sequence). The TCR originated in a woman under 30 in good health and CMV-seropositive. Source material: PBMCs. V and J are TRBV19 and TRBJ1-2; TRBD1 might be the D (6 bases). DNA for the CDR3: TGTGCCAGTAGTAGGGCTCTCAGGGGCTATGGCTACACCTTC. It specifies CASSRALRGYGYTF.